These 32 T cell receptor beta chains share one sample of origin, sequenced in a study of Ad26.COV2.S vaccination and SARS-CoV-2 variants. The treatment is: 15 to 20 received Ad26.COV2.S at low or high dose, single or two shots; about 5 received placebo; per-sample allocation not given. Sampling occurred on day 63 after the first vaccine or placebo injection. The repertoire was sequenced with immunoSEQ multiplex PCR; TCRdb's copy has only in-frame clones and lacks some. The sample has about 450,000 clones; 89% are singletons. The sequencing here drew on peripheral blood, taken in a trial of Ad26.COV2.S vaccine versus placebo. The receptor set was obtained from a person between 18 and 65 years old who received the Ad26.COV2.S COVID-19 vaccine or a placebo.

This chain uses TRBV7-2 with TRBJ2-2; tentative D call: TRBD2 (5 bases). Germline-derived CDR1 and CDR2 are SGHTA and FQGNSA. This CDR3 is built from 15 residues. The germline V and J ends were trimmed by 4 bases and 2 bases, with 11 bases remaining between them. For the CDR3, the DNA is TGTGCCAGCAGCTCCGGACGGGGTAACACCGGGGAGCTGTTTTTT. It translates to CASSSGRGNTGELFF.

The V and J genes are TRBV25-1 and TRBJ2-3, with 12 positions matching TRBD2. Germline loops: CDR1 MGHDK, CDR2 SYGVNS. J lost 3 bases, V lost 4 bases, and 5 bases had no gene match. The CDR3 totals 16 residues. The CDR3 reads CASSVPGLAGTDTQYF. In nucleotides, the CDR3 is TGTGCCAGCAGTGTCCCGGGACTAGCGGGTACAGATACGCAGTATTTT. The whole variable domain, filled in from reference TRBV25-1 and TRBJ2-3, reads EADIYQTPRYLVIGTGKKITLECSQTMGHDKMYWYQQDPGMELHLIHYSYGVNSTEKGDLSSESTVSRIRTEHFPLTLESARPSHTSQYLCASSVPGLAGTDTQYFGPGTRLTVL.

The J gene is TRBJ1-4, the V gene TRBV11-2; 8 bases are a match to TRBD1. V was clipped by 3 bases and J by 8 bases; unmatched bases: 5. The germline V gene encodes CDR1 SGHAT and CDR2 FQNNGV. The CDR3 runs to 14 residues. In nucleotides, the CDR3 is TGTGCCAGCAGCTTGGGCAGGGGGCGCGAAAAACTGTTTTTT. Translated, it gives CASSLGRGREKLFF.

DNA of the CDR3: TGTGCCAGCAGCCCTTATGAGGGAGAGACCCAGTACTTC. Amino acids: CASSPYEGETQYF. The chain has TRBV3-1 (or the pseudogene TRBV3-2) and TRBJ2-5, with D possibly TRBD2 on 5 matching bases. V was cut by 4 bases and J by 4 bases, with 10 bases left in between. The CDR3 consists of 13 residues. Germline CDR1 reads LGHDT; CDR2 reads YNNKEL (reference sequence).

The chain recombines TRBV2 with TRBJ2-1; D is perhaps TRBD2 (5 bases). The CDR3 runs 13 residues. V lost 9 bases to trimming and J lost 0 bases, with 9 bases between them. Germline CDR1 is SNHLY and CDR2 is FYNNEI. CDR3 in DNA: TGTGCCAGTGACTACGGCTCCTACAATGAGCAGTTCTTC. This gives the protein CASDYGSYNEQFF.

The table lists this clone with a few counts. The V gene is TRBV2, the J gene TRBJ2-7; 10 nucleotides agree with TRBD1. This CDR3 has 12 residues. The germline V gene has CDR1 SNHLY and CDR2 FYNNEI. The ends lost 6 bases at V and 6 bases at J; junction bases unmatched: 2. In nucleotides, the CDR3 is TGTGCCAGCAGGGACAGGGGGTTCGAGCAGTACTTC. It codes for CASRDRGFEQYF.

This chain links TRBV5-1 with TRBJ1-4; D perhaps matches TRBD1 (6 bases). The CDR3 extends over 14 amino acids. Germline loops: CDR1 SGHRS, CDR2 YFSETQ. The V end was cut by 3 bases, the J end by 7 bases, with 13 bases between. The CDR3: CASSSPGTTEKLFF. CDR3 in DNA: TGCGCCAGCAGCTCTCCCGGGACAACTGAAAAACTGTTTTTT.

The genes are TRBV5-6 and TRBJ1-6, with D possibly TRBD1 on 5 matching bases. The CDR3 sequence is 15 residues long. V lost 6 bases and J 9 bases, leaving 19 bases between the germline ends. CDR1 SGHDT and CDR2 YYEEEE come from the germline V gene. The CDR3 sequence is CASTGGSLVGSPLHF. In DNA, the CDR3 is TGTGCCAGCACGGGGGGGAGCCTCGTGGGTTCACCCCTCCACTTT.

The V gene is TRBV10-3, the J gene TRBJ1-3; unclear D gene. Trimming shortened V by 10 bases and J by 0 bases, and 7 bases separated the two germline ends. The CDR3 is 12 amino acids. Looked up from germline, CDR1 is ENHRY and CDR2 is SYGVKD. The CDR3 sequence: CATESSGNTIYF. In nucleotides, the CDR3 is TGTGCCACAGAAAGCTCTGGAAACACCATATATTTT.

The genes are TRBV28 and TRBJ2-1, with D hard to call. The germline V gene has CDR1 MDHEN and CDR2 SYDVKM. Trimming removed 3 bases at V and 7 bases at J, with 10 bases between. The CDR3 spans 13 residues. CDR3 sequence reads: CASSLVWNNEQFF. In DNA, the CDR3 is TGTGCCAGCAGTTTGGTATGGAATAATGAGCAGTTCTTC.

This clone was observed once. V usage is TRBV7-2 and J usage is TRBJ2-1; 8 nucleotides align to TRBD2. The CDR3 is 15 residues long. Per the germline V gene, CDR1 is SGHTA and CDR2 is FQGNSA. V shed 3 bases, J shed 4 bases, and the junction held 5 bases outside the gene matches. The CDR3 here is CASSFTGGGYNEQFF. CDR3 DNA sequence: TGTGCCAGCAGCTTCACCGGCGGGGGGTACAATGAGCAGTTCTTC.

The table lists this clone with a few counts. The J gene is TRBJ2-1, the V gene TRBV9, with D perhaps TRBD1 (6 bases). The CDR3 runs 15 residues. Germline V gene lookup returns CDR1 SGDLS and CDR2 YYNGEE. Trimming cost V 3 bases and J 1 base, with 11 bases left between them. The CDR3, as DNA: TGTGCCAGCAGCGAAGGGGGTAAATCCTACAATGAGCAGTTCTTC. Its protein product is CASSEGGKSYNEQFF.

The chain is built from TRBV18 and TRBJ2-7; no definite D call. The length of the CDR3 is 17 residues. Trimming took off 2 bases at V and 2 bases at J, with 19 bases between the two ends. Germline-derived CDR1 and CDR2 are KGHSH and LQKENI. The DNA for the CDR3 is TGTGCCAGCTCACCAACTACCGTGTTCGGGTCGACCTACGAGCAGTACTTC. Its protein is CASSPTTVFGSTYEQYF.

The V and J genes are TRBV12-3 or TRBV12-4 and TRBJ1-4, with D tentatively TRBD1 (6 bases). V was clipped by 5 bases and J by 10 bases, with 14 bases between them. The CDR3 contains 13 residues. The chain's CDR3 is CASSPGRGRKLFF. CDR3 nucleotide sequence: TGTGCCAGCAGTCCAGGGAGGGGGAGAAAACTGTTTTTT.

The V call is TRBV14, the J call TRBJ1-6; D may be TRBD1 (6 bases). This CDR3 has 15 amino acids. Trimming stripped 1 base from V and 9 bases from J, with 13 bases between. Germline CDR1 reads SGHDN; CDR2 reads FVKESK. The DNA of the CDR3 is TGTGCCAGCAGCCAAGCTCAGGGGATCACTTCACCCCTCCACTTT. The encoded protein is CASSQAQGITSPLHF.

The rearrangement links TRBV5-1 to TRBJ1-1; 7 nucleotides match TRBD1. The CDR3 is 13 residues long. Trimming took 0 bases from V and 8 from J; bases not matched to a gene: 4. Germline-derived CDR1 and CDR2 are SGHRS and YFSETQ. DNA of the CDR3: TGCGCCAGCAGCTTGGCCCAGGACAGGGAAGCTTTCTTT. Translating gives CASSLAQDREAFF.

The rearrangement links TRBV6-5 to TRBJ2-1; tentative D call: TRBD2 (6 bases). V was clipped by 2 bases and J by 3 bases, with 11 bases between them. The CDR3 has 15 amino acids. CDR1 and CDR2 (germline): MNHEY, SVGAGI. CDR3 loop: CASSYERVGYNEQFF. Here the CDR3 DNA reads TGTGCCAGCAGTTACGAGCGGGTCGGCTACAATGAGCAGTTCTTC.

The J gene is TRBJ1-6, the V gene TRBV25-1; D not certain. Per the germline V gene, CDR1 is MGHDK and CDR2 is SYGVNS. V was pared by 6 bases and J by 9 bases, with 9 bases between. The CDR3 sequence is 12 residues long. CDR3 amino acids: CASRILGSPLHF. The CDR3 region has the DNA TGTGCCAGCAGAATTCTTGGTTCACCCCTCCACTTT. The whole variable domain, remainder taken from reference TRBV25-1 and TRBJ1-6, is EADIYQTPRYLVIGTGKKITLECSQTMGHDKMYWYQQDPGMELHLIHYSYGVNSTEKGDLSSESTVSRIRTEHFPLTLESARPSHTSQYLCASRILGSPLHFGNGTRLTVT.

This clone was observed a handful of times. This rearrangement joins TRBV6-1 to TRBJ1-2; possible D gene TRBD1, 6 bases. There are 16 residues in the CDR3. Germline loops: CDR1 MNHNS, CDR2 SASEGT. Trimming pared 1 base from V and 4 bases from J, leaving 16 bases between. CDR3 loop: CASSEGMGGAGYGYTF. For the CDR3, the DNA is TGTGCCAGCAGTGAAGGGATGGGGGGCGCTGGCTATGGCTACACCTTC.

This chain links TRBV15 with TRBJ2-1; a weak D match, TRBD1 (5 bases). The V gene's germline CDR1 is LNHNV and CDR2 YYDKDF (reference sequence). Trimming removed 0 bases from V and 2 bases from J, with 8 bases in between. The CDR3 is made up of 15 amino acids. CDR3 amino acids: CATSRDRAAYNEQFF. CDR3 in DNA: TGTGCCACCAGCAGAGACAGGGCCGCCTACAATGAGCAGTTCTTC.

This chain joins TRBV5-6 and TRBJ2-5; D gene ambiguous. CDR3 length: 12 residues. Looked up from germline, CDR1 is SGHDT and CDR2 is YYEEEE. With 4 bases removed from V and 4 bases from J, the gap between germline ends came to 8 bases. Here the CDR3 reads CASSGWGETQYF. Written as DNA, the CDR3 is TGTGCCAGCAGCGGTTGGGGAGAGACCCAGTACTTC.

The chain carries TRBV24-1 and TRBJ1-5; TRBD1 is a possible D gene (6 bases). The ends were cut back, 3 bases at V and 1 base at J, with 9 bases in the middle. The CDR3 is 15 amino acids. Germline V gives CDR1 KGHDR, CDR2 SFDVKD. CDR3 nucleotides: TGTGCCACCAGTGATACCACAGGGAGCAATCAGCCCCAGCATTTT. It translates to CATSDTTGSNQPQHF.

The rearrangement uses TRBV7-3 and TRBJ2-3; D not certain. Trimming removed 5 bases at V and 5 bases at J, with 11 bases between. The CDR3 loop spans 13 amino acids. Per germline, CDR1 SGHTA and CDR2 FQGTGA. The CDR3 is CASSVTPGDTQYF. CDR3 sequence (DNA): TGTGCCAGCAGCGTCACCCCCGGAGATACGCAGTATTTT.

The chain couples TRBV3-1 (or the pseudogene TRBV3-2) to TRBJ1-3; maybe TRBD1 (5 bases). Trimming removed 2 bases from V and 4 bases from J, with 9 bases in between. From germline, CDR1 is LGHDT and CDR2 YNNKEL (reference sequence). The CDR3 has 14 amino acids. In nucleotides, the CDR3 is TGTGCCAGCAGCCAACAGGGCTCGGGAAACACCATATATTTT. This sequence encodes CASSQQGSGNTIYF.

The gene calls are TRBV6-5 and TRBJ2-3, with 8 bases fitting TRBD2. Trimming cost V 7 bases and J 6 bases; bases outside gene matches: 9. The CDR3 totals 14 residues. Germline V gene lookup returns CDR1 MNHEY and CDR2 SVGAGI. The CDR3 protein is CASIGGGLWDTQYF. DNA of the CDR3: TGTGCCAGCATTGGCGGGGGGCTATGGGATACGCAGTATTTT.

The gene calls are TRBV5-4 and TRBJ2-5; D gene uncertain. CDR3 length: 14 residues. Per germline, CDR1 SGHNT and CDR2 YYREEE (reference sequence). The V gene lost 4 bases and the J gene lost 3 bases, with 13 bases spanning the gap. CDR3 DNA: TGTGCCAGCAGCCCTACGGGCGATAAAGAGACCCAGTACTTC. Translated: CASSPTGDKETQYF.

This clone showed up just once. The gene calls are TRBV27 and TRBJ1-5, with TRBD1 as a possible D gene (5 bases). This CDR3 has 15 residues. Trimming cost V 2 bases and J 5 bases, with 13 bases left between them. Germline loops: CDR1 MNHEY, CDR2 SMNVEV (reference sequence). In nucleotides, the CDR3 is TGTGCCAGCAGTTTACACTGGGGGAGGGATCAGCCCCAGCATTTT. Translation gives CASSLHWGRDQPQHF.

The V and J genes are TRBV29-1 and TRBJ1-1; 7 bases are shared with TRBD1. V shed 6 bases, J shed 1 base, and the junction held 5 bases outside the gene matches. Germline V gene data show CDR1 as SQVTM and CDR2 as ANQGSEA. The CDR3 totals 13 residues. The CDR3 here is CSVRGQPNTEAFF. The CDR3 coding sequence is TGCAGCGTCCGGGGACAGCCGAACACTGAAGCTTTCTTT.

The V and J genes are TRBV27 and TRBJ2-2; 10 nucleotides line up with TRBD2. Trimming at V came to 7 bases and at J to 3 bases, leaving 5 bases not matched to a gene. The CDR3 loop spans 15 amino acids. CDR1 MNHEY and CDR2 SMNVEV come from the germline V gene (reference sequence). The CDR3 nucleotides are TGTGCCAGCATCAAGCGGGGGGGCGACACCGGGGAGCTGTTTTTT. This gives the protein CASIKRGGDTGELFF.

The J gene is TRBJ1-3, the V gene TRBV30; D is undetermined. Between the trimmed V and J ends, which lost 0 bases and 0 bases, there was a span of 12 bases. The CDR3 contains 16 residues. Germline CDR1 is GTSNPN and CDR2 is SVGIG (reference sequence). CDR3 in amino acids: CAWSVPALSSGNTIYF. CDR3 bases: TGTGCCTGGAGTGTACCCGCCCTCAGCTCTGGAAACACCATATATTTT.

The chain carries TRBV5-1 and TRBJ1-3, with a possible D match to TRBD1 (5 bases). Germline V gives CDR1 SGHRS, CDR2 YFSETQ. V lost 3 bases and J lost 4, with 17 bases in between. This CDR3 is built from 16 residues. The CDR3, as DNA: TGCGCCAGCAGCTCCGAAGCCGGGACTAAAGGAAACACCATATATTTT. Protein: CASSSEAGTKGNTIYF. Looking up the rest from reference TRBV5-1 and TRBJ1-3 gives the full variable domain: KAGVTQTPRYLIKTRGQQVTLSCSPISGHRSVSWYQQTPGQGLQFLFEYFSETQRNKGNFPGRFSGRQFSNSRSEMNVSTLELGDSALYLCASSSEAGTKGNTIYFGEGSWLTVV.

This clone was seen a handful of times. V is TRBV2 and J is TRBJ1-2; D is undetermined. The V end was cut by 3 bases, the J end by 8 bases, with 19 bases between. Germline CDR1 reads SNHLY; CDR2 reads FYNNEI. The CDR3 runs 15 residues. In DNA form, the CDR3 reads TGTGCCAGCAGTGATTTACTCGGGCCCAGAGGGGGCTACACCTTC. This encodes CASSDLLGPRGGYTF.